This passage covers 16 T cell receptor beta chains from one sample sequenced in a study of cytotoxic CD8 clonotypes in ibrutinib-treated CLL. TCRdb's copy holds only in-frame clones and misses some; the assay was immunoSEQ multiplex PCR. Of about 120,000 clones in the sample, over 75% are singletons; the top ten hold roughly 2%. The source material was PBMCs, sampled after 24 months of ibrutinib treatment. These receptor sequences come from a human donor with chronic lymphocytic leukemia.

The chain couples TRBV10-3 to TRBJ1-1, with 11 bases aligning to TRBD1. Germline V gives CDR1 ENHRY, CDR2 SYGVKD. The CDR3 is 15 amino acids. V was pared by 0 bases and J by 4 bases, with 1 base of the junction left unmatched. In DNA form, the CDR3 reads TGTGCCATCAGTGAGTCAGGGACAGGGGGCACTGAAGCTTTCTTT. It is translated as CAISESGTGGTEAFF.

The DNA for the CDR3 is TGTGCCAGCAGCCCCGAGGAACTAGTTAAAGTCAACTACAATGAGCAGTTCTTC. Translated: CASSPEELVKVNYNEQFF. This rearrangement joins TRBV7-9 to TRBJ2-1, with a possible D match to TRBD2 (5 bases). The germline V gene has CDR1 SEHNR and CDR2 FQNEAQ (reference sequence). Trimming shortened V by 5 bases and J by 3 bases, and 23 bases separated the two germline ends. The CDR3 length is 18 residues.

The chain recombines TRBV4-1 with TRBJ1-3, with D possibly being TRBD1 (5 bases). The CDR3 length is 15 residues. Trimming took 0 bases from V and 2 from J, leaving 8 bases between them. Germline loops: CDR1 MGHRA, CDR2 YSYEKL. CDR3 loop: CASSQDGGAGNTIYF. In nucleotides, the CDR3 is TGCGCCAGCAGCCAAGATGGGGGTGCTGGAAACACCATATATTTT.

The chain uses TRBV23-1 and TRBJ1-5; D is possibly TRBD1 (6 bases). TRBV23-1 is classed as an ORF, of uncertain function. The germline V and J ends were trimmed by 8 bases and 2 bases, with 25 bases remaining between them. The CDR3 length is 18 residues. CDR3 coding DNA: TGCGCCAGCCCCTACGGGGGCAGGGTTAATGGTGGCAATCAGCCCCAGCATTTT. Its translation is CASPYGGRVNGGNQPQHF.

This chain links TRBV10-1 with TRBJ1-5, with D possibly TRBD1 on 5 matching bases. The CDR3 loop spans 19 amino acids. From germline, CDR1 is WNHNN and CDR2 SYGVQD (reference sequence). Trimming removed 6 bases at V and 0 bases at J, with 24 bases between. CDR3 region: CASSLNIRQGIYSNQPQHF. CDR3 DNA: TGCGCCAGCAGCCTCAATATCAGGCAGGGAATTTATAGCAATCAGCCCCAGCATTTT.

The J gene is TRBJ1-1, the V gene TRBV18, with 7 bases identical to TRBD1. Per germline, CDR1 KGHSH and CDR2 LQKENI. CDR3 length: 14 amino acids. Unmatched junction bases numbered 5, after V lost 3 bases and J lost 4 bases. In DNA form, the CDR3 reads TGTGCCAGCTCACCGGGAGGGGGCGGCACTGAAGCTTTCTTT. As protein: CASSPGGGGTEAFF.

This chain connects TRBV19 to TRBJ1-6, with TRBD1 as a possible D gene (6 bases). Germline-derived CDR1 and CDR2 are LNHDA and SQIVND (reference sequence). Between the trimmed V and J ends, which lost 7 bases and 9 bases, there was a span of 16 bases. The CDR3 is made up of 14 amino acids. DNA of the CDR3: TGTGCCAGTACCCCGGACAGTGATTCTTCACCCCTCCACTTT. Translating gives CASTPDSDSSPLHF.

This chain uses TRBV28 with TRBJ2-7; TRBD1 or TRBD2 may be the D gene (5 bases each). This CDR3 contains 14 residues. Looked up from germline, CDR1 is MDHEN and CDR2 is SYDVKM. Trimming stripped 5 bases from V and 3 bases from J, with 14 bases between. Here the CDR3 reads CASSPGTLDYEQYF. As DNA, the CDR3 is TGTGCCAGCAGTCCAGGGACCCTCGACTACGAGCAGTACTTC.

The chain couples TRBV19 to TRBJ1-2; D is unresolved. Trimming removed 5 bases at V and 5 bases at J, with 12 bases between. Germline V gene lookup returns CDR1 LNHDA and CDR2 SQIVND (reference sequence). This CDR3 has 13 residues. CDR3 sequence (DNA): TGTGCCAGTAGTTCAGAACTGGGATATGGCTACACCTTC. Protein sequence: CASSSELGYGYTF.

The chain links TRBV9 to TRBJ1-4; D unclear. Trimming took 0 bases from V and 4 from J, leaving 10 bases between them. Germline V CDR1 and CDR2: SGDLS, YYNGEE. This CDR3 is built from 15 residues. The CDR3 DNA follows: TGTGCCAGCAGCGTAGTTGGGCGGAGTAATGAAAAACTGTTTTTT. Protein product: CASSVVGRSNEKLFF.

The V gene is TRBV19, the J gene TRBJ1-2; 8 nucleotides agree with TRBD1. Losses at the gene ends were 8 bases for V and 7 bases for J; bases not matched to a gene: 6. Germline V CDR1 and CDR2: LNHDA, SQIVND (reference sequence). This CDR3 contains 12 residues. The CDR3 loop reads CASSTGESGYTF. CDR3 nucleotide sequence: TGTGCCAGTTCGACAGGGGAGAGTGGCTACACCTTC.

In DNA, the CDR3 is TGCGCCAGCAGCCAAGAGGGGCGAGAGACCCAGTACTTC. Protein sequence: CASSQEGRETQYF. The rearrangement links TRBV4-1 to TRBJ2-5; D possibly corresponds to TRBD1 (5 bases). Trimming removed 0 bases from V and 4 bases from J, with 6 bases in between. CDR3 length: 13 residues. Germline CDR1 reads MGHRA; CDR2 reads YSYEKL.

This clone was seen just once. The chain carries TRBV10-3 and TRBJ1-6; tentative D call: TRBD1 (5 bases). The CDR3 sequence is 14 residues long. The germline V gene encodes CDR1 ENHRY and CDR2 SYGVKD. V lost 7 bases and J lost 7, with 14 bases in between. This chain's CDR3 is CAITLGGENSPLHF. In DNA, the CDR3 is TGTGCCATCACCCTCGGGGGGGAAAATTCACCCCTCCACTTT.

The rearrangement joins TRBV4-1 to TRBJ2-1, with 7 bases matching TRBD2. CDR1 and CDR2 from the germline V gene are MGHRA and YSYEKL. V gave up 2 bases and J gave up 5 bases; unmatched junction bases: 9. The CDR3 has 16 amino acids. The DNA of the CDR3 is TGCGCCAGCAGCCAAAATCTAGCGGAGCCTAACAATGAGCAGTTCTTC. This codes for CASSQNLAEPNNEQFF.

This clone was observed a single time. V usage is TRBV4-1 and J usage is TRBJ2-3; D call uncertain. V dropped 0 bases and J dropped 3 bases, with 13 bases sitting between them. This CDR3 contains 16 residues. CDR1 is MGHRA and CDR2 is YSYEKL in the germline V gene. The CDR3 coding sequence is TGCGCCAGCAGCCAAGAAACGGCTAGTTGGACAGATACGCAGTATTTT. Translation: CASSQETASWTDTQYF.

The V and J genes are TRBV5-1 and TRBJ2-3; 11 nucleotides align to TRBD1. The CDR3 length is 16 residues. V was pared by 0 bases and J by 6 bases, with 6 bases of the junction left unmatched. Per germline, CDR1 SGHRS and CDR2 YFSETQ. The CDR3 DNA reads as TGCGCCAGCAGCTTGGCCGGACAGGGGGCCGAGGATACGCAGTATTTT. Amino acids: CASSLAGQGAEDTQYF.